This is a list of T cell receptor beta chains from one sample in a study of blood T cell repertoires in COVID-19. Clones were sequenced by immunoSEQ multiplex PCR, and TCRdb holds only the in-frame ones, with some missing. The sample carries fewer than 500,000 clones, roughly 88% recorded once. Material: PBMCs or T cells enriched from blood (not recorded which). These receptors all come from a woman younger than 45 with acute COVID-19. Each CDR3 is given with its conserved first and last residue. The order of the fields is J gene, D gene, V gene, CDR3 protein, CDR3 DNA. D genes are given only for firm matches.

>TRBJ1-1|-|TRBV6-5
CASTVAEPAFF
TGTGCCAGCACCGTGGCGGAGCCCGCTTTCTTT
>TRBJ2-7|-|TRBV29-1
CSVLAGRVSYEQYF
TGCAGCGTTCTGGCAGGGCGAGTCTCCTACGAGCAGTACTTC
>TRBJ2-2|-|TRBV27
CASSYPRVPNTGELFF
TGTGCCAGCAGTTACCCGCGGGTGCCCAACACCGGGGAGCTGTTTTTT
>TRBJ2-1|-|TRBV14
CASSHRNEQFF
TGTGCCAGCAGCCACCGTAATGAGCAGTTCTTC
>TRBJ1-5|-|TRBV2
CASKRMEDQPQHF
TGTGCCAGCAAGCGTATGGAGGATCAGCCCCAGCATTTT
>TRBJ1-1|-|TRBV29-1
CSVDAGGNEAFF
TGCAGCGTTGATGCGGGGGGGAATGAAGCTTTCTTT
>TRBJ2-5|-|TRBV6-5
CASSWAGGQETQYF
TGTGCCAGCAGTTGGGCGGGCGGGCAAGAGACCCAGTACTTC
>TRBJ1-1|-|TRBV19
CASSIGAGVPEAFF
TGTGCCAGTAGTATAGGTGCAGGGGTCCCTGAAGCTTTCTTT
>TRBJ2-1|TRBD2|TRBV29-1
CSVRGGSYNEQFF
TGCAGCGTCCGGGGGGGCTCCTACAATGAGCAGTTCTTC
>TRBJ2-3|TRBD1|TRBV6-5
CASSPTGANTDTQYF
TGTGCCAGCAGTCCCACAGGGGCCAACACAGATACGCAGTATTTT
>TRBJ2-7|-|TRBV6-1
CASSEPPTGHGTYEQYF
TGTGCCAGCAGTGAACCCCCGACAGGCCACGGGACCTACGAGCAGTACTTC
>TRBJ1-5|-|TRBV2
CASVNRVGQPQHF
TGTGCCAGCGTAAACAGGGTAGGTCAGCCCCAGCATTTT
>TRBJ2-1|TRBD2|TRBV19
CASRRTSGGFSYNEQFF
TGTGCCAGTAGACGGACTAGCGGGGGGTTCTCCTACAATGAGCAGTTCTTC
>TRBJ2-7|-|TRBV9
CASSVQGGPYEQYF
TGTGCCAGCAGCGTACAGGGGGGCCCCTACGAGCAGTACTTC
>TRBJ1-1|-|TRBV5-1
CASSLGAGRLNTEAFF
TGCGCCAGCAGCTTGGGGGCGGGAAGATTGAACACTGAAGCTTTCTTT
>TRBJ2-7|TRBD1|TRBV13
CASSFRGREQYF
TGTGCCAGCAGCTTCAGGGGGCGCGAGCAGTACTTC
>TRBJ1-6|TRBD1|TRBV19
CASSWTGYNSPLHF
TGTGCCAGTAGTTGGACAGGGTATAATTCACCCCTCCACTTT
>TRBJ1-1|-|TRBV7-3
CASSSRGSTEAFF
TGTGCCAGCAGCTCTCGGGGATCCACTGAAGCTTTCTTT
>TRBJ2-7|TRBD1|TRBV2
CASSERGQTYEQYF
TGTGCCAGCAGTGAAAGGGGGCAGACATACGAGCAGTACTTC
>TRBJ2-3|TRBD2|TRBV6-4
CASSRTSGAYGDTQYF
TGTGCCAGCAGCCGGACTAGCGGGGCCTATGGAGATACGCAGTATTTT